The clone carrying this T cell receptor (beta chain) was picked up one time. Its antigen is as yet unknown. The assay was immunoSEQ multiplex PCR, and TCRdb's table has in-frame clones only and misses some. The profile shows roughly 91,000 clones, approximately 90% of them singletons. The sample is drawn from a study of OX40 agonist ivuxolimab in advanced cancers. Study background: Patients enrolled in dose escalation were diagnosed with hepatocellular carcinoma, melanoma, renal cell or head and neck cancer. Partial responses occurred in three patients (one hepatocellular carcinoma, two cutaneous melanoma).

Study results and caveats: The study found that CD8+ T cells averaged more expanded clones than CD4+.

This CDR3 comprises 13 residues. Germline loops: CDR1 SGHVS, CDR2 FNYEAQ. V lost 3 bases, J lost 5 bases, and 7 bases lay in between. The chain combines TRBV7-6 with TRBJ2-2; no definite D call. The material sequenced was CD4+ or CD8+ T cells sorted from blood, taken in a trial of the OX40 agonist ivuxolimab. The sequence derives from an adult with an advanced solid tumor such as melanoma, head and neck, liver or kidney cancer. As DNA, the CDR3 is TGTGCCAGCAGCTTGGGTGAGACCGGGGAGCTGTTTTTT. Protein: CASSLGETGELFF. The complete variable domain, with remaining parts taken from reference TRBV7-6 and TRBJ2-2, reads GAGVSQSPRYKVTKRGQDVALRCDPISGHVSLYWYRQALGQGPEFLTYFNYEAQQDKSGLPNDRFSAERPEGSISTLTIQRTEQRDSAMYRCASSLGETGELFFGEGSRLTVL.